This passage covers 15 T cell receptor beta chains from one sample sequenced in a study of T cells after yellow fever vaccination. TCRdb reprocessed the 5' RACE reads via MiXCR and lists one record per CDR3 protein. The table includes approximately 47,000 distinct CDR3 sequences, just under 6.5% detected once. Source: PBMCs, either bulk or a sorted T-cell subset (CD4+, CD8+, memory, or dextramer-sorted; not recorded which), taken 45 days after the yellow fever booster vaccination. The receptors stem from a young man who received the YFV17D yellow fever vaccine.

This clonotype was observed at least ten times. This sequence joins TRBV20-1 and TRBJ2-1; D call uncertain. This CDR3 contains 16 residues. V shed 0 bases and J shed 5 bases, with 17 bases lying between them. The germline V gene encodes CDR1 DFQATT and CDR2 SNEGSKA (reference sequence). CDR3 DNA sequence: TGCAGTGCTAGAGATTCGTCCCTAGAGATGAACAATGAGCAGTTCTTC. Its translation is CSARDSSLEMNNEQFF.

This clonotype was observed many times. The rearrangement joins TRBV29-1 to TRBJ2-4; 7 bases fit TRBD1. Germline V gene sequence: CDR1 SQVTM, CDR2 ANQGSEA. The J segment lost 1 base and the V segment lost 4 bases, leaving 7 bases of the junction unmatched. This CDR3 is 15 amino acids long. CDR3 sequence: CSVGMTGKAKNIQYF. CDR3 sequence (DNA): TGCAGCGTTGGGATGACAGGGAAGGCCAAAAACATTCAGTACTTC.

The chain employs TRBV20-1 and TRBJ2-7, with a possible D match to TRBD2 (6 bases). The CDR3 sequence is 14 residues long. CDR1 DFQATT and CDR2 SNEGSKA come from the germline V gene (reference sequence). Trimming pared 3 bases from V and 2 bases from J, leaving 14 bases between. The CDR3 region has the DNA TGCAGTGCTAGTCGCGGGACTGACACCTACGAGCAGTACTTC. This translates into CSASRGTDTYEQYF.

This clonotype has a handful of counts. CDR3 in amino acids: CASTGGTQLSYNEQFF. In DNA, the CDR3 is TGTGCCAGCACCGGAGGGACTCAACTCTCCTACAATGAGCAGTTCTTC. The chain uses TRBV2 and TRBJ2-1, with TRBD2 as a possible D gene (6 bases). The germline gives CDR1 SNHLY, CDR2 FYNNEI. V was trimmed by 7 bases and J by 0 bases, leaving 16 bases between them. There are 16 residues in the CDR3.

This clonotype was seen many times. CDR3 DNA: TGCGCCTCCCCCGCGGCGACCGGGGAGCTGTTTTTT. Protein product: CASPAATGELFF. The chain links TRBV5-1 to TRBJ2-2; the D is unclear. CDR1 SGHRS and CDR2 YFSETQ come from the germline V gene. CDR3 length equals 12 residues. V was clipped by 10 bases and J by 5 bases, with 12 bases between them. Full variable domain (missing parts from reference TRBV5-1 and TRBJ2-2): KAGVTQTPRYLIKTRGQQVTLSCSPISGHRSVSWYQQTPGQGLQFLFEYFSETQRNKGNFPGRFSGRQFSNSRSEMNVSTLELGDSALYLCASPAATGELFFGEGSRLTVL.

This clonotype was recorded many times. The chain uses TRBV12-3 or TRBV12-4 and TRBJ1-2; TRBD1 matches 8 bases. The CDR3 runs 13 residues. Trimming cost V 4 bases and J 6 bases; bases outside gene matches: 4. CDR3 in amino acids: CASSYGQGDGYTF. In nucleotides, the CDR3 is TGTGCCAGCAGTTACGGACAGGGTGATGGCTACACCTTC.

This clonotype was seen repeatedly, ten times or more. V and J are TRBV7-3 and TRBJ1-6; possible D gene TRBD1, 6 bases. The germline V gene encodes CDR1 SGHTA and CDR2 FQGTGA. This CDR3 comprises 15 residues. The V end was cut by 2 bases, the J end by 5 bases, with 10 bases between. CDR3 DNA: TGTGCCAGCAGCTTAGGGACACTTGATAATTCACCCCTCCACTTT. It codes for CASSLGTLDNSPLHF.

This clonotype was counted at least ten times. The genes are TRBV7-9 and TRBJ1-2, with TRBD1 identical over 8 bases. Germline V gives CDR1 SEHNR, CDR2 FQNEAQ (reference sequence). V shed 3 bases and J 6 bases; nucleotides not matched to a gene: 3. The CDR3 runs 13 residues. The CDR3 protein is CASSFGQGHGYTF. CDR3 in DNA: TGTGCCAGCAGCTTCGGACAGGGTCATGGCTACACCTTC.

This clonotype was found many times. The gene calls are TRBV6-1 and TRBJ2-1, with 7 bases that match TRBD2. The CDR3 is 15 residues long. J lost 3 bases, V lost 6 bases, and 8 bases had no gene match. CDR1 is MNHNS and CDR2 is SASEGT in the germline V gene. The CDR3 is CASSPREGLYNEQFF. The CDR3 region has the DNA TGTGCCAGCAGCCCGAGGGAGGGACTCTACAATGAGCAGTTCTTC.

This clonotype was seen only a few times. The CDR3 nucleotides read TGCAGCGTTTCGGGATCCGCTGGCTACACCTTC. It specifies CSVSGSAGYTF. The chain recombines TRBV29-1 with TRBJ1-2; unclear D gene. Deletions cut 5 bases from V and 7 bases from J, with 11 bases between. The CDR3 covers 11 residues. Germline V lookup: CDR1 SQVTM, CDR2 ANQGSEA.

This clonotype was recorded at least ten times. The genes are TRBV12-3 or TRBV12-4 and TRBJ2-3; D is ambiguous. Trimming removed 5 bases from V and 1 base from J, with 10 bases in between. This CDR3 spans 14 amino acids. The CDR3 DNA reads TGTGCCAGCAGTATGAGAACGCGCACAGATACGCAGTATTTT. As protein: CASSMRTRTDTQYF.

The table lists this clonotype with many counts. The CDR3: CASTWGPYEQYF. The CDR3, as DNA: TGTGCCAGCACCTGGGGTCCCTACGAGCAGTACTTC. This chain links TRBV7-2 with TRBJ2-7, with unresolved D. The V end lost 7 bases, the J end lost 2 bases, and 9 bases lay between the germline ends. Per germline, CDR1 SGHTA and CDR2 FQGNSA. This CDR3 has 12 amino acids.

This clonotype was counted between two and nine times. The chain couples TRBV5-6 to TRBJ1-5; D is undetermined. This CDR3 is 14 amino acids long. The V end lost 0 bases, the J end lost 7 bases, and 11 bases lay between the germline ends. The germline CDR1 and CDR2 sequences are SGHDT and YYEEEE. CDR3 sequence (DNA): TGTGCCAGCAGCTTGGGGACCTCGTCACAGCCCCAGCATTTT. It is translated as CASSLGTSSQPQHF. The full variable domain, in which reference TRBV5-6 and TRBJ1-5 provide the parts outside the CDR3, is DAGVTQSPTHLIKTRGQQVTLRCSPKSGHDTVSWYQQALGQGPQFIFQYYEEEERQRGNFPDRFSGHQFPNYSSELNVNALLLGDSALYLCASSLGTSSQPQHFGDGTRLSIL.

This clonotype was seen a handful of times. The rearrangement uses TRBV20-1 and TRBJ2-5; 9 bases line up with TRBD2. The CDR3 has 18 amino acids. V was pared by 6 bases and J by 5 bases, with 22 bases of the junction left unmatched. Germline CDR1 and CDR2: DFQATT and SNEGSKA (reference sequence). The chain's CDR3 is CSAPRIGGRAWLMETQYF. Written as DNA, the CDR3 is TGCAGTGCCCCCCGGATTGGCGGGAGGGCCTGGTTAATGGAGACCCAGTACTTC.

This clonotype was observed at least ten times. This rearrangement joins TRBV24-1 to TRBJ2-1; perhaps D is TRBD1 or TRBD2 (6 bases each). Germline V CDR1 and CDR2: KGHDR, SFDVKD. The CDR3 runs to 14 residues. V was trimmed by 0 bases and J by 6 bases, leaving 8 bases between them. The CDR3, as DNA: TGTGCCACCAGTGATTTGGGGGGGCTCAATGAGCAGTTCTTC. This codes for CATSDLGGLNEQFF.